This entry concerns a single TCR beta chain. This record comes from a study of blood T cell repertoires in COVID-19. Study summary: COVID-19 samples, acute and convalescent, were from the United States, Italy and Spain. Sources were T cells, B-cell-depleted T cells, or PBMCs; the material itself was cDNA or gDNA.

V lost 2 bases to trimming and J lost 2 bases, with 10 bases between them. Germline V gene data show CDR1 as SEHNR and CDR2 as FQNEAQ (reference sequence). CDR3 length: 14 residues. Source study methods: Counts of nucleated cells, estimated from reference gene primer amplification, were obtained. Using immunoSEQ multiplex PCR, the repertoire was profiled, and TCRdb retains in-frame clones only, with some absent. The DNA was the basis for D and trimming; V, J and clone size are from that table. Of about 240,000 clones listed, roughly 83% are singletons. This chain joins TRBV7-9 and TRBJ2-7, with a tentative D call TRBD2 (5 bases). The specimen sequenced was peripheral blood. The source of this sequence is an elderly woman with acute or convalescent COVID-19. The CDR3 nucleotides are TGTGCCAGCAGCTTAAGCGGACCCACCTACGAGCAGTACTTC. Translation: CASSLSGPTYEQYF.